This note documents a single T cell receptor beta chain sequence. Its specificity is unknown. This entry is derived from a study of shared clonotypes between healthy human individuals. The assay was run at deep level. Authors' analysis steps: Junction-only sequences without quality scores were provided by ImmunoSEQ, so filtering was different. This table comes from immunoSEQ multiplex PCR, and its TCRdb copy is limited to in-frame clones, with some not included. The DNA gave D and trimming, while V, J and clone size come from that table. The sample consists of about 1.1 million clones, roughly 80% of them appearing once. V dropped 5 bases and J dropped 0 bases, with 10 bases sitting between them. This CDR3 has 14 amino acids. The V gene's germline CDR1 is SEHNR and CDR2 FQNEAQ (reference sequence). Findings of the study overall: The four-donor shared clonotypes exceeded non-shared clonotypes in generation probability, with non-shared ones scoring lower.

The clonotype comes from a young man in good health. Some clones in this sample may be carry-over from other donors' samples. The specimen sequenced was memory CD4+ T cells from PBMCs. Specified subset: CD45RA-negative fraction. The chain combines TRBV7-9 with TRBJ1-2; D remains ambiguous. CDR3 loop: CASSHTETNYGYTF. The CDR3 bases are TGTGCCAGCAGCCATACCGAAACTAACTATGGCTACACCTTC.